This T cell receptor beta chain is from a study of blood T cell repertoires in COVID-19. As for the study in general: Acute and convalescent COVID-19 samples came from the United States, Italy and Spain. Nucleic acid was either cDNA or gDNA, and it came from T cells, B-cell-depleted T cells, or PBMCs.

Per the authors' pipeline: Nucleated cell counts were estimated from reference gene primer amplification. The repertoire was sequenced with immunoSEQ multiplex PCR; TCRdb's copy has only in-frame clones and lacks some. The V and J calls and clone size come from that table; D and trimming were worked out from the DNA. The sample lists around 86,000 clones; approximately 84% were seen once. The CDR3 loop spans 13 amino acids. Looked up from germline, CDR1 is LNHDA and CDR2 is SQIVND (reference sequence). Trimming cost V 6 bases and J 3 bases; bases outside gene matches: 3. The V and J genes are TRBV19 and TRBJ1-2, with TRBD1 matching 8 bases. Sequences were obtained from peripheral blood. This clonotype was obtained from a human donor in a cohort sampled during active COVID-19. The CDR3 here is CASRPQGDYGYTF. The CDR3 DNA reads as TGTGCCAGTAGACCACAGGGGGACTATGGCTACACCTTC.